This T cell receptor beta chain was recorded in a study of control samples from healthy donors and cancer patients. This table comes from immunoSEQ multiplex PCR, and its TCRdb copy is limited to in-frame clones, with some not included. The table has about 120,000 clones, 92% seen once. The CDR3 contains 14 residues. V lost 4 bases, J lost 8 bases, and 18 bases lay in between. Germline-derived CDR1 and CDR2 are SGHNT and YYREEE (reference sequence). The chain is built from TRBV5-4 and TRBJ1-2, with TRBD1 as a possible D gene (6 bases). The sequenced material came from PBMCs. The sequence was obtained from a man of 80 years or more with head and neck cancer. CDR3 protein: CASSPTPGVIGYTF. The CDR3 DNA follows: TGTGCCAGCAGCCCCACTCCAGGGGTGATAGGCTACACCTTC.